Below are 16 T cell receptor beta chains sequenced from a single sample in a study of cytomegalovirus exposure and HLA in healthy donors. Clones were sequenced by immunoSEQ multiplex PCR, and TCRdb holds only the in-frame ones, with some missing. Seen here are approximately 140,000 clones, about 90% observed once, and the top ten hold just under 8%. Material for sequencing was PBMCs. These receptor sequences come from a woman aged 18 to 35 in good health and CMV-seropositive.

This clone was counted only a few times. The sample has other DNA sequences that encode this CDR3 too. The chain couples TRBV9 to TRBJ1-6, with 7 bases matching TRBD1. J lost 7 bases, V lost 0 bases, and 7 bases had no gene match. Germline CDR1 and CDR2: SGDLS and YYNGEE. The CDR3 sequence is 16 residues long. The CDR3 DNA reads as TGTGCCAGCAGCGTAGGGGTTGGGACAGAGAATTCACCCCTCCACTTT. This sequence encodes CASSVGVGTENSPLHF.

This clone was seen just once. The chain combines TRBV7-9 with TRBJ2-3; D gene uncertain. The germline V and J ends were trimmed by 5 bases and 6 bases, with 12 bases remaining between them. The CDR3 totals 13 residues. Germline V gene lookup returns CDR1 SEHNR and CDR2 FQNEAQ (reference sequence). CDR3 coding DNA: TGTGCCAGCAGCGGCGGCGACGCCGATACGCAGTATTTT. Protein product: CASSGGDADTQYF.

The chain joins TRBV7-3 to TRBJ1-1; no clear D gene. CDR3 size: 15 residues. V was pared by 1 base and J by 2 bases, with 11 bases between. Germline V lookup: CDR1 SGHTA, CDR2 FQGTGA. Here the CDR3 DNA reads TGTGCCAGCAGCTTAAGTCTAGGAGGTAACACTGAAGCTTTCTTT. Protein sequence: CASSLSLGGNTEAFF.

The V call is TRBV30, the J call TRBJ1-1; no clear D. Per germline, CDR1 GTSNPN and CDR2 SVGIG (reference sequence). CDR3 length: 13 residues. V was pared by 1 base and J by 0 bases, with 6 bases between. The CDR3 spells CAWSELMNTEAFF. CDR3 in DNA: TGTGCCTGGAGTGAACTCATGAACACTGAAGCTTTCTTT.

The gene calls are TRBV6-4 and TRBJ2-4; D possibly corresponds to TRBD1 (5 bases). This CDR3 comprises 16 residues. From germline, CDR1 is MRHNA and CDR2 SNTAGT. V dropped 1 base and J dropped 1 base, with 11 bases sitting between them. CDR3 residues: CASSDCRVLAKNIQYF. The CDR3 DNA follows: TGTGCCAGCAGTGACTGCAGGGTGCTGGCCAAAAACATTCAGTACTTC.

The rearrangement uses TRBV7-3 and TRBJ2-6; perhaps TRBD1 as D (5 bases). The germline V gene has CDR1 SGHTA and CDR2 FQGTGA. V shed 5 bases and J shed 0 bases, with 11 bases lying between them. CDR3 size: 16 residues. Here the CDR3 reads CASSQTGSSGANVLTF. The CDR3 bases are TGTGCCAGCAGCCAAACAGGTAGCTCTGGGGCCAACGTCCTGACTTTC.

The genes are TRBV6-1 and TRBJ2-1, with D maybe TRBD2 (6 bases). CDR1 MNHNS and CDR2 SASEGT come from the germline V gene. V was cut by 0 bases and J by 6 bases, with 15 bases left in between. This CDR3 contains 16 residues. The CDR3 spells CASSEALGSGVNEQFF. CDR3 DNA sequence: TGTGCCAGCAGTGAAGCGCTGGGTAGCGGCGTCAATGAGCAGTTCTTC.

The gene calls are TRBV4-3 and TRBJ1-1, with a possible D match to TRBD1 (6 bases). In germline, CDR1 is LGHNA, CDR2 YSLEER. Trimming shortened V by 0 bases and J by 1 base, and 24 bases separated the two germline ends. The CDR3 extends over 20 amino acids. CDR3 loop: CASSQDSPPTLQGTNTEAFF. The DNA for the CDR3 is TGCGCCAGCAGCCAAGATTCCCCCCCCACACTACAGGGTACGAACACTGAAGCTTTCTTT.

This chain uses TRBV19 with TRBJ1-2, with TRBD1 matching over 9 bases. V trimming: 5 bases; J trimming: 4 bases; junction bases outside the gene matches: 17. The CDR3 length is 18 residues. Germline lookup yields CDR1 LNHDA and CDR2 SQIVND (reference sequence). DNA for the CDR3: TGTGCCAGTAGTGCCCGTTTTGGACAGGGGTCCCTTTTCTATGGCTACACCTTC. The encoded protein is CASSARFGQGSLFYGYTF. Combining the CDR3 with reference TRBV19 and TRBJ1-2 gives the whole variable domain DGGITQSPKYLFRKEGQNVTLSCEQNLNHDAMYWYRQDPGQGLRLIYYSQIVNDFQKGDIAEGYSVSREKKESFPLTVTSAQKNPTAFYLCASSARFGQGSLFYGYTFGSGTRLTVV.

CDR3 coding DNA: TGTGCCAGCAAGGACAGGGGGCTTGGAAAACTGTTTTTT. As protein: CASKDRGLGKLFF. The chain combines TRBV27 with TRBJ1-4; 11 bases match TRBD1. CDR3 length: 13 residues. Germline lookup yields CDR1 MNHEY and CDR2 SMNVEV (reference sequence). The ends lost 7 bases at V and 10 bases at J; junction bases unmatched: 5. The whole variable domain, filled in from reference TRBV27 and TRBJ1-4, reads EAQVTQNPRYLITVTGKKLTVTCSQNMNHEYMSWYRQDPGLGLRQIYYSMNVEVTDKGDVPEGYKVSRKEKRNFPLILESPSPNQTSLYFCASKDRGLGKLFFGSGTQLSVL.

The rearrangement joins TRBV28 to TRBJ1-3; 12 bases line up with TRBD1. CDR3 length: 14 amino acids. Trimming took 7 bases from V and 7 from J; bases not matched to a gene: 5. Germline-derived CDR1 and CDR2 are MDHEN and SYDVKM. CDR3 sequence reads: CASMGTGGGNTIYF. CDR3 nucleotide sequence: TGTGCCAGCATGGGGACAGGGGGCGGGAACACCATATATTTT.

V gene TRBV7-9 combines with J gene TRBJ2-2, with D possibly being TRBD2 (6 bases). This CDR3 spans 16 amino acids. The V end was cut by 6 bases, the J end by 4 bases, with 18 bases between. Germline V gene lookup returns CDR1 SEHNR and CDR2 FQNEAQ (reference sequence). The CDR3 DNA is TGTGCCAGCAGGACATCCGGCGGGAAGGGCACCGGGGAGCTGTTTTTT. Its translation: CASRTSGGKGTGELFF.

Here the CDR3 reads CASSLETGGAGKDGYTF. DNA of the CDR3: TGCGCCAGCAGCTTGGAAACAGGGGGCGCAGGAAAGGATGGCTACACCTTC. The rearrangement joins TRBV5-1 to TRBJ1-2; TRBD1 matches 9 bases. The CDR3 is 17 residues long. Germline V gives CDR1 SGHRS, CDR2 YFSETQ. J was trimmed by 6 bases and V by 0 bases; bases with no gene match: 12.

The chain uses TRBV29-1 and TRBJ2-7; a weak D match, TRBD1 (7 bases). V lost 5 bases, J lost 2 bases, and 10 bases lay in between. Germline V gene data show CDR1 as SQVTM and CDR2 as ANQGSEA. The CDR3 spans 12 residues. The CDR3 region has the DNA TGCAGCGTTATCAGGGGGGCCTACGAGCAGTACTTC. This codes for CSVIRGAYEQYF.

This clone was recorded only once. This chain links TRBV5-1 with TRBJ2-1; 11 bases map to TRBD2. Germline-derived CDR1 and CDR2 are SGHRS and YFSETQ. The CDR3 spans 14 residues. J lost 6 bases, V lost 3 bases, and 2 bases had no gene match. This CDR3 is CASSYSGGANEQFF. DNA of the CDR3: TGCGCCAGCAGCTATAGCGGGGGGGCCAATGAGCAGTTCTTC.

Here the CDR3 DNA reads TGTGCCAGCATCACCCTGGGCAGGGTGGACGAAAAACTGTTTTTT. Translated, it gives CASITLGRVDEKLFF. This rearrangement joins TRBV28 to TRBJ1-4, with D possibly being TRBD1 (5 bases). CDR3 size: 15 residues. From germline, CDR1 is MDHEN and CDR2 SYDVKM. The V gene lost 7 bases and the J gene lost 8 bases, with 20 bases spanning the gap.